This TCR beta chain was documented in a study of blood T cell repertoires in COVID-19. In the original processing: Using reference gene primer amplification, nucleated cell counts were estimated. Method: immunoSEQ multiplex PCR; TCRdb's copy keeps in-frame clones and lacks some. The V and J calls and clone size come from that table; D and trimming were worked out from the DNA. The sample records approximately 210,000 clones, 94% being singletons. The CDR3 is 16 amino acids. CDR1 is SGHAT, CDR2 FQNNGV, per germline. Between the trimmed V and J ends, which lost 1 base and 4 bases, there was a span of 16 bases.

This chain uses TRBV11-2 with TRBJ1-2, with D maybe TRBD1 (5 bases). The sequencing sample was made of peripheral blood. The sequence derives from a man younger than 40 with COVID-19, enrolled during active disease. The CDR3 DNA reads TGTGCCAGCAGCTTAGGGCCCGCGCCAGGGCTCTATGGCTACACCTTC. It encodes CASSLGPAPGLYGYTF. The full variable domain, rest sourced from reference TRBV11-2 and TRBJ1-2, is EAGVAQSPRYKIIEKRQSVAFWCNPISGHATLYWYQQILGQGPKLLIQFQNNGVVDDSQLPKDRFSAERLKGVDSTLKIQPAKLEDSAVYLCASSLGPAPGLYGYTFGSGTRLTVV.